The present TCR beta chain was sequenced within a study of glioma-infiltrating T cells. Study results and limitations: Gliomas, especially low-grade, showed above-expected tissue-blood divergence; non-neoplastic patients showed below.

The iRepertoire nested amplicon-rescue multiplex PCR amplified TCR alpha and beta CDR3s from RNA. TCRdb used MiXCR to reprocess the multiplex PCR reads, holding one entry per CDR3 protein. The sample holds about 110,000 distinct CDR3 sequences, 25% to 30% seen once. Many counts were recorded for this clonotype. Its antigen is currently unknown. Trimming removed 4 bases from V and 1 base from J; junction bases left unmatched: 3. CDR1 is SQVTM and CDR2 is ANQGSEA in the germline V gene. The CDR3 contains 13 residues. The V gene is TRBV29-1, the J gene TRBJ1-1; 7 bases map to TRBD1. The sequenced sample consisted of glioma tissue, nonneoplastic brain tissue, or PBMCs (not recorded which). The clonotype comes from a human donor with low-grade glioma or glioblastoma, undergoing nonglioma brain surgery, or in good health (not recorded which). The CDR3 protein is CSVVGQANTEAFF. In nucleotides, the CDR3 is TGCAGCGTTGTAGGACAGGCGAACACTGAAGCTTTCTTT. The variable domain in full, with the rest retrieved from reference TRBV29-1 and TRBJ1-1, is SAVISQKPSRDICQRGTSLTIQCQVDSQVTMMFWYRQQPGQSLTLIATANQGSEATYESGFVIDKFPISRPNLTFSTLTVSNMSPEDSSIYLCSVVGQANTEAFFGQGTRLTVV.